These 23 T cell receptor beta chains came from one sample sequenced in a study of T cells in Graves' hyperthyroidism and ophthalmopathy. RNA transcripts provided the source from which TCR beta CDR3 regions were amplified. First-round RT-PCR targeting the TCR CDR3 was performed with the HTBI primer set. TCRdb redid the calling of the multiplex PCR reads with MiXCR, one entry per CDR3 protein. The sample shows 350,000 or so distinct CDR3 sequences, 15% to 20% of them seen only once. The sequenced sample consisted of blood. Receptors originate from a woman between 40 and 50 years old with Graves' ophthalmopathy.

This clonotype has at least ten counts. The chain combines TRBV6-1 with TRBJ1-2, with D hard to call. Germline assignment: CDR1 MNHNS and CDR2 SASEGT. This CDR3 has 12 residues. V gave up 6 bases and J gave up 7 bases, with 12 bases separating them. The CDR3 loop reads CASRVGRFGYTF. Written as DNA, the CDR3 is TGTGCCAGCAGGGTCGGGAGATTTGGCTACACCTTC.

This clonotype was recorded a few times. This may come from a read error, since a much larger clone is one base off. The J gene is TRBJ2-7, the V gene TRBV27, with 8 bases that match TRBD1. The CDR3 totals 18 residues. The germline V gene has CDR1 MNHEY and CDR2 SMNVEV (reference sequence). CDR3 region: CAGSLSPPGQAVNYEQYF. The CDR3 region has the DNA TGTGCCGGCAGTTTATCCCCACCGGGACAGGCCGTAAACTACGAGCAGTACTTC.

This clonotype was observed many times. This rearrangement joins TRBV20-1 to TRBJ2-4, with D perhaps matching TRBD1 or TRBD2 (5 bases each). Germline V gives CDR1 DFQATT, CDR2 SNEGSKA (reference sequence). The CDR3 covers 18 residues. With 0 bases removed from V and 0 bases from J, the gap between germline ends came to 18 bases. DNA of the CDR3: TGCAGTGCTAGAGATGGGGGAGACCCCAGGAGAGCCAAAAACATTCAGTACTTC. Translating it yields CSARDGGDPRRAKNIQYF.

This clonotype was recorded at least ten times. The V gene is TRBV4-3, the J gene TRBJ1-3; tentatively, D is TRBD1 (5 bases). The V and J ends lost 0 bases and 0 bases respectively, with 9 bases between them. CDR1 LGHNA and CDR2 YSLEER come from the germline V gene. The CDR3 is made up of 16 amino acids. The CDR3 here is CASSQDAGGSGNTIYF. CDR3 nucleotides: TGCGCCAGCAGCCAAGATGCGGGGGGCTCTGGAAACACCATATATTTT.

This clonotype was recorded at least ten times. The chain employs TRBV6-5 and TRBJ2-6, with D possibly called TRBD1 or TRBD2 (5 bases each). Germline lookup yields CDR1 MNHEY and CDR2 SVGAGI. V lost 10 bases, J lost 0 bases, and 16 bases lay in between. The CDR3 is 16 residues long. Here the CDR3 reads CATRGAHLSGANVLTF. Here the CDR3 DNA reads TGTGCCACCCGGGGCGCGCACCTCTCTGGGGCCAACGTCCTGACTTTC.

This clonotype was seen repeatedly, ten times or more. This chain joins TRBV24-1 and TRBJ1-5, with unresolved D. CDR3 size: 13 residues. Trimming pared 7 bases from V and 3 bases from J, leaving 9 bases between. From germline, CDR1 is KGHDR and CDR2 SFDVKD. CDR3 DNA sequence: TGTGCCACCAGCGCCCAAACCAATCAGCCCCAGCATTTT. Translated: CATSAQTNQPQHF.

This clonotype showed up many times. The J gene is TRBJ2-2, the V gene TRBV25-1; TRBD1 is a possible D gene (5 bases). This CDR3 region has 14 residues. CDR1 MGHDK and CDR2 SYGVNS come from the germline V gene. Trimming removed 4 bases at V and 3 bases at J, with 9 bases between. The CDR3 loop is CASSGDSYTGELFF. CDR3 DNA: TGTGCCAGCAGTGGTGACAGTTACACCGGGGAGCTGTTTTTT.

In this sample, this clonotype turned up many times. V and J are TRBV7-2 and TRBJ2-7; the D gene is possibly TRBD2 (5 bases). CDR1 SGHTA and CDR2 FQGNSA come from the germline V gene. V was clipped by 5 bases and J by 3 bases, with 14 bases between them. The CDR3 runs to 14 residues. CDR3 region: CASSPMYRGYEQYF. The CDR3 DNA reads TGTGCCAGCAGCCCCATGTATCGGGGCTACGAGCAGTACTTC.

This clonotype was recorded many times. The chain is built from TRBV27 and TRBJ2-7; D unclear. The CDR3 is 14 amino acids. Between the trimmed V and J ends, which lost 3 bases and 0 bases, there was a span of 9 bases. Per the germline V gene, CDR1 is MNHEY and CDR2 is SMNVEV (reference sequence). CDR3 amino acids: CASSLTGASYEQYF. CDR3 DNA sequence: TGTGCCAGCAGTTTGACCGGAGCCTCCTACGAGCAGTACTTC.

This clonotype was seen repeatedly, ten times or more. The chain joins TRBV12-3 or TRBV12-4 to TRBJ2-4, with D perhaps matching TRBD1 (7 bases). This CDR3 is 15 amino acids long. The ends were cut back, 4 bases at V and 7 bases at J, with 17 bases in the middle. CDR3 sequence (DNA): TGTGCCAGCAGTTATCAACTAGCAGGGGGGAACATTCAGTACTTC. Its protein is CASSYQLAGGNIQYF.

This clonotype was counted many times. The chain couples TRBV7-3 to TRBJ1-1; D is ambiguous. Germline V gives CDR1 SGHTA, CDR2 FQGTGA. V was pared by 2 bases and J by 0 bases, with 4 bases between. This CDR3 contains 13 residues. DNA of the CDR3: TGTGCCAGCAGCTTATTCGTGAACACTGAAGCTTTCTTT. This sequence encodes CASSLFVNTEAFF.

The genes are TRBV6-9 and TRBJ1-1; the D gene is possibly TRBD1 (5 bases). Deletions cut 6 bases from V and 4 bases from J, with 9 bases between. Germline V gives CDR1 MNHGY, CDR2 SVAAGI. This CDR3 has 12 residues. The chain's CDR3 is CASSLDSTEAFF. CDR3 DNA sequence: TGTGCCAGCAGCCTAGACAGCACTGAAGCTTTCTTT.

This clonotype was seen at least ten times. The V call is TRBV9, the J call TRBJ2-7; weak D call: TRBD1 (6 bases). Germline lookup yields CDR1 SGDLS and CDR2 YYNGEE. Trimming left V 0 bases short and J 0 bases short, with 10 bases between. The CDR3 length is 15 residues. CDR3 protein: CASSVGGHFSYEQYF. The CDR3 DNA reads as TGTGCCAGCAGCGTAGGGGGACACTTCTCCTACGAGCAGTACTTC.

V is TRBV6-1 and J is TRBJ1-1, with D perhaps TRBD1 (6 bases). CDR1 and CDR2 (germline): MNHNS, SASEGT. Trimming cost V 6 bases and J 4 bases, with 18 bases left between them. There are 15 residues in the CDR3. This CDR3 is CASRAVRGGGTEAFF. CDR3 nucleotide sequence: TGTGCCAGCAGAGCAGTTAGGGGGGGCGGCACTGAAGCTTTCTTT.

This clonotype was observed many times. The genes are TRBV28 and TRBJ2-2; tentative D call: TRBD2 (6 bases). The length of the CDR3 is 20 residues. The germline V gene encodes CDR1 MDHEN and CDR2 SYDVKM. Between the trimmed V and J ends, which lost 6 bases and 1 base, there was a span of 27 bases. The CDR3 here is CASSPTIGGRYRRNTGELFF. CDR3 coding DNA: TGTGCCAGCAGCCCCACCATAGGAGGGAGGTATCGGAGGAACACCGGGGAGCTGTTTTTT.

This sequence joins TRBV6-1 and TRBJ2-5; the D gene is possibly TRBD2 (6 bases). Per the germline V gene, CDR1 is MNHNS and CDR2 is SASEGT. The CDR3 is 14 residues long. V gave up 4 bases and J gave up 2 bases, with 11 bases separating them. The CDR3 reads CASSVRAGQETQYF. CDR3 DNA sequence: TGTGCCAGCAGTGTTCGGGCGGGACAAGAGACCCAGTACTTC.

This clonotype was seen at least ten times. The chain is built from TRBV12-5 and TRBJ1-1; possible D gene TRBD1, 6 bases. The germline gives CDR1 LGHNT, CDR2 FRNRAP. The V gene lost 7 bases and the J gene lost 2 bases, with 11 bases spanning the gap. This CDR3 spans 13 amino acids. The CDR3 coding sequence is TGTGCTAGTGTTGGACAGACCAACACTGAAGCTTTCTTT. Encoded protein: CASVGQTNTEAFF.

The V and J genes are TRBV28 and TRBJ2-2; perhaps TRBD2 as D (5 bases). The CDR3 runs to 16 residues. V was shortened by 3 bases and J by 4 bases, with 15 bases between the two germline ends. CDR1 and CDR2 (germline): MDHEN, SYDVKM. This chain's CDR3 is CASSFPTLALTGELFF. CDR3 coding DNA: TGTGCCAGCAGTTTCCCCACGTTAGCGCTCACCGGGGAGCTGTTTTTT.

This clonotype showed up many times. The J gene is TRBJ1-1, the V gene TRBV10-2; maybe TRBD1 (6 bases). V shed 5 bases and J shed 4 bases, with 17 bases lying between them. The CDR3 contains 15 residues. Germline loops: CDR1 WSHSY, CDR2 SAAADI. As DNA, the CDR3 is TGCGCCAGCAGTAATCCAACAGGGTCTTCCACTGAAGCTTTCTTT. Its translation is CASSNPTGSSTEAFF.

Ten or more counts support this clonotype. This sequence joins TRBV6-5 and TRBJ2-5, with 7 bases that match TRBD1. This CDR3 contains 15 residues. V shed 1 base and J 4 bases; nucleotides not matched to a gene: 6. Germline-derived CDR1 and CDR2 are MNHEY and SVGAGI. Here the CDR3 reads CASSYLSTGRETQYF. DNA of the CDR3: TGTGCCAGCAGTTACTTATCGACAGGGCGAGAGACCCAGTACTTC.

This clonotype was counted at least ten times. V gene TRBV28 combines with J gene TRBJ1-1; TRBD1 is a possible D gene (6 bases). CDR3 length: 16 amino acids. V lost 3 bases and J 1 base, leaving 15 bases between the germline ends. Germline CDR1 and CDR2: MDHEN and SYDVKM. Here the CDR3 reads CASSLVWDTANTEAFF. CDR3 coding DNA: TGTGCCAGCAGTTTGGTTTGGGACACGGCGAACACTGAAGCTTTCTTT.

This clonotype was found many times. The junction departs from the called germline gene at one end, perhaps through a read error. The chain's CDR3 is CASSPTSVPQETQHF. The CDR3 DNA follows: TGTGCCAGTAGTCCGACCAGCGTTCCTCAAGAGACCCAGCACTTC. This sequence joins TRBV19 and TRBJ2-5; unclear D gene. This CDR3 has 15 residues. Germline loops: CDR1 LNHDA, CDR2 SQIVND (reference sequence).

This clonotype was detected many times. This may arise from a read error, as a much more abundant clone is one base away. The rearrangement links TRBV27 to TRBJ2-7; no clear D. The V gene lost 5 bases and the J gene lost 2 bases, with 10 bases spanning the gap. Germline values: CDR1 MNHEY, CDR2 SMNVEV (reference sequence). The CDR3 totals 13 residues. The CDR3 spells CASSPARTYEQYF. DNA of the CDR3: TGTGCCAGCAGTCCAGCTAGGACCTACGAGCAGTACTTC.